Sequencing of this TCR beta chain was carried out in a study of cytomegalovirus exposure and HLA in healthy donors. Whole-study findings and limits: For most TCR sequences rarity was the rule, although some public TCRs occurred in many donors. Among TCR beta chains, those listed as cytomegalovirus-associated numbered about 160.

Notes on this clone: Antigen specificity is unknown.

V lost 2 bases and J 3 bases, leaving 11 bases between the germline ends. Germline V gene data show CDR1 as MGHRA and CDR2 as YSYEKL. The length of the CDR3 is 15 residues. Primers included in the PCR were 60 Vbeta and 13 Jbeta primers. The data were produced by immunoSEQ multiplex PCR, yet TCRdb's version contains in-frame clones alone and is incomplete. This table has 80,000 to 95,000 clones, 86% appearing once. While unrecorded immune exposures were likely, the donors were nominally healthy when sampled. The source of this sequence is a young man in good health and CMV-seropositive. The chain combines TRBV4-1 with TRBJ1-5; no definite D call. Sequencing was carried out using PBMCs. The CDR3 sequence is CASSQQDTYNQPQHF. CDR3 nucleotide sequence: TGCGCCAGCAGCCAACAAGACACCTACAATCAGCCCCAGCATTTT.